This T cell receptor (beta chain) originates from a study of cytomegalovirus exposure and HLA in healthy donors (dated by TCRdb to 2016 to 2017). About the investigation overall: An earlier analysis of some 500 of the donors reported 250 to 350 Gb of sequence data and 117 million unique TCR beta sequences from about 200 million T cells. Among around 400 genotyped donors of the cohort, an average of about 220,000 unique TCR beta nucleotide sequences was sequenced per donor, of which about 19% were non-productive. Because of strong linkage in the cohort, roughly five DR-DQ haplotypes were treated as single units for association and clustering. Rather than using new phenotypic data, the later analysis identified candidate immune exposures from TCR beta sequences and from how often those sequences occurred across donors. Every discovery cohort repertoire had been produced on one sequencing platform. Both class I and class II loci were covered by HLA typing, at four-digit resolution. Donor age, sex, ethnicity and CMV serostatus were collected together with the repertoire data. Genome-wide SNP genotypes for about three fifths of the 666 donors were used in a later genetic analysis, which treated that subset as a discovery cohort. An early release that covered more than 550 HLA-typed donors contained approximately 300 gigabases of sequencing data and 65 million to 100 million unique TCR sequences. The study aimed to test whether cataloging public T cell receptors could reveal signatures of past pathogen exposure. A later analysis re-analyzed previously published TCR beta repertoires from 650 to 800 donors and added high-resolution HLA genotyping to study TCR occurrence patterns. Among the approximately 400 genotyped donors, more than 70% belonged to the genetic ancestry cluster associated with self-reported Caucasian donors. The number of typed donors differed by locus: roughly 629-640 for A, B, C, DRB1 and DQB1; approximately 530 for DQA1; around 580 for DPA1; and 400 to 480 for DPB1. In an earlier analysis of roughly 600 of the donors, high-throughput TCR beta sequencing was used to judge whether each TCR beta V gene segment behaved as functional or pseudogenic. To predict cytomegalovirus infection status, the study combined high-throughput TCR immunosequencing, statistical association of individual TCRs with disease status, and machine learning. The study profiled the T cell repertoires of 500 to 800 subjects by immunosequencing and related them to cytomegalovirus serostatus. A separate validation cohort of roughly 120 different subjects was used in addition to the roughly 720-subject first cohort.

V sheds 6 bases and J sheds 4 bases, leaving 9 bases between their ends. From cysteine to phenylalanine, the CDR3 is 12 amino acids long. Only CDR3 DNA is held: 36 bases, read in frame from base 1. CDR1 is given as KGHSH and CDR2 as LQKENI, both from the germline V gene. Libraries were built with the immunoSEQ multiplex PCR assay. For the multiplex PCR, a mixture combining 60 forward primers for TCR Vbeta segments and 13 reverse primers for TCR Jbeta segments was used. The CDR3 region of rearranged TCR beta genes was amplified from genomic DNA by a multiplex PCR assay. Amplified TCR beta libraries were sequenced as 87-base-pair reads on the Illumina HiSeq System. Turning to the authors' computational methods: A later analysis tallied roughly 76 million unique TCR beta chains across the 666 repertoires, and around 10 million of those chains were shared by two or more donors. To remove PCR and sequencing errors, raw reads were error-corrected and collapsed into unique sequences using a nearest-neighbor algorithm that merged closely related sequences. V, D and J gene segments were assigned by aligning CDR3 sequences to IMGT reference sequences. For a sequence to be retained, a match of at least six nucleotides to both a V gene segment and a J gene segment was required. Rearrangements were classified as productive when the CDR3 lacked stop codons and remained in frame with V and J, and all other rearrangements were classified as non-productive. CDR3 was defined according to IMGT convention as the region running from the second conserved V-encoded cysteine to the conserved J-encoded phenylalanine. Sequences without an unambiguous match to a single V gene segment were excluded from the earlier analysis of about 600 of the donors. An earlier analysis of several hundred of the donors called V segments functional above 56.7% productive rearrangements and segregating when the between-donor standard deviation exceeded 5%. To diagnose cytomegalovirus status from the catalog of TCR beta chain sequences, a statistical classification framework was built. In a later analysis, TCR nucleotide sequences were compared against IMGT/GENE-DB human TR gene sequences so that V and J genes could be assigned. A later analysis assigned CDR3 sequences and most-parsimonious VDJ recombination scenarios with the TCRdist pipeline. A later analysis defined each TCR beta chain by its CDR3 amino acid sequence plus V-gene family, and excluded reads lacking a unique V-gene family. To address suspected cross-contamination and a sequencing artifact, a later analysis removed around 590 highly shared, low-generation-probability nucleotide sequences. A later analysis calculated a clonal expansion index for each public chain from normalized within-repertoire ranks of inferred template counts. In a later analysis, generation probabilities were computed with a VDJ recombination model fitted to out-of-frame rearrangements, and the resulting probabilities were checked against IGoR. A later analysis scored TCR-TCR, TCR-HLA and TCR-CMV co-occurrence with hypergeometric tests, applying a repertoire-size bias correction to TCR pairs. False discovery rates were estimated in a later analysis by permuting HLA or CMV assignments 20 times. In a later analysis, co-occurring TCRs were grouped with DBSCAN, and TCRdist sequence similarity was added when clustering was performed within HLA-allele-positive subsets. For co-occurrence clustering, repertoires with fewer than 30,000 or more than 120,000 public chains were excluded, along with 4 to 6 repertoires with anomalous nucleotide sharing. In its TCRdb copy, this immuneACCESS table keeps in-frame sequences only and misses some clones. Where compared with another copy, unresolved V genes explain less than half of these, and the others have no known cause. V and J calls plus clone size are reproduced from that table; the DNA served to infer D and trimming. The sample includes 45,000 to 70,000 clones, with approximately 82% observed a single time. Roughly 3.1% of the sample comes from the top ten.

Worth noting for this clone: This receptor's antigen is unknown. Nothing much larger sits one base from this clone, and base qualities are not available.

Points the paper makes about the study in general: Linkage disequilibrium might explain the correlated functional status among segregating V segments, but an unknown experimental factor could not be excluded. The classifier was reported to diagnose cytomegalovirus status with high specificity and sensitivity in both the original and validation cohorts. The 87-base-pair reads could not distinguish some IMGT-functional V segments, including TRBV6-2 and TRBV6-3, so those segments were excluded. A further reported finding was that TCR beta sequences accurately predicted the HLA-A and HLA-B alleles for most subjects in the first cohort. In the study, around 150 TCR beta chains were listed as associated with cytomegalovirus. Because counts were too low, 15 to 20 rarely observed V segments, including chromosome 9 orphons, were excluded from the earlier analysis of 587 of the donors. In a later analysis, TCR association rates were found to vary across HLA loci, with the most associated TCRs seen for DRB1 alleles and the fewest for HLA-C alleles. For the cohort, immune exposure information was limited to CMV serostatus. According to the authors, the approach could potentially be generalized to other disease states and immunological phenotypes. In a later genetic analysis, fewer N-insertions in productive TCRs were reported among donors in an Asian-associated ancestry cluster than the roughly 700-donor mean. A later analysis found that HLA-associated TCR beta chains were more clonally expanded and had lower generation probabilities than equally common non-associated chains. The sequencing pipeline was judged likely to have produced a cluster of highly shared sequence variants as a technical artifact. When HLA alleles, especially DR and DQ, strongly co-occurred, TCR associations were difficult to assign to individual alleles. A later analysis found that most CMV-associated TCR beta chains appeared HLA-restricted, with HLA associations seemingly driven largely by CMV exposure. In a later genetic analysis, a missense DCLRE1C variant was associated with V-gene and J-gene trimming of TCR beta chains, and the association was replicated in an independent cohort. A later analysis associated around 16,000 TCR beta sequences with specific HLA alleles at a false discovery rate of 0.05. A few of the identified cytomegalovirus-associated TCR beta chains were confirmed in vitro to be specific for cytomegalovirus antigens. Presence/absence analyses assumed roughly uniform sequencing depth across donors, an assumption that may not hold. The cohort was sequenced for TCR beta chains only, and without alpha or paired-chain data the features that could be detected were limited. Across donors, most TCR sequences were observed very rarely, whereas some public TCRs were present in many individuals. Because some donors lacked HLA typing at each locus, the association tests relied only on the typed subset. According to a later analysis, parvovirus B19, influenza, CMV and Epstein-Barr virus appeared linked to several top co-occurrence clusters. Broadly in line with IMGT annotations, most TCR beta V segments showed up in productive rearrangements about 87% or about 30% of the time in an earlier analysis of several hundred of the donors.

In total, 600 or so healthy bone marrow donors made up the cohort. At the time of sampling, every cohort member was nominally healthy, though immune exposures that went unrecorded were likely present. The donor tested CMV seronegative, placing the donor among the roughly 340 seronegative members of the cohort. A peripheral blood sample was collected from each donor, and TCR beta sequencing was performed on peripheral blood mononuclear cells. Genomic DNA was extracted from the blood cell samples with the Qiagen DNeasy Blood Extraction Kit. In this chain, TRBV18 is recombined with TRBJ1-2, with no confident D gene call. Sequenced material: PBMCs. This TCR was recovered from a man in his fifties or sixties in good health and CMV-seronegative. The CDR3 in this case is CASSQETYGYTF. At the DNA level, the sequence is TGTGCCAGCTCCCAGGAAACCTATGGCTACACCTTC.